One and the same sample provided the 14 T cell receptor beta chains below, sequenced in a study of blood T cell repertoires in COVID-19 (dated by TCRdb to the early 2020s). The library relied on the immunoSEQ multiplex PCR assay. What TCRdb holds here is the immuneACCESS table cut down to in-frame rearrangements. Part of the clones is not present; checked against another copy, under half of the missing clones reflect an unresolved V gene, and the others are unexplained. A total of 35,000 to 45,000 clones appear in this sample, roughly 78% of them only once. The top ten clonotypes cover around 35% of the sample. Sequencing used peripheral blood. The receptors originated from a man aged 55 to 70 with acute or convalescent COVID-19.

The chain joins TRBV5-5 to TRBJ2-5; TRBD1 might be the D (8 bases). The CDR3 spans 14 residues. Germline V gives CDR1 SGHKS, CDR2 YYEKEE (reference sequence). V lost 4 bases and J lost 5, with 15 bases in between. In DNA form, the CDR3 reads TGTGCCAGCAGCACTTTACAGGGGGGGGAGACCCAGTACTTC. It is translated as CASSTLQGGETQYF.

The chain employs TRBV19 and TRBJ1-5; 7 bases are shared with TRBD1. The V gene end was trimmed by 3 bases and the J gene end by 4 bases; junction bases not matched to a gene: 9. In germline, CDR1 is LNHDA, CDR2 SQIVND (reference sequence). This CDR3 is 16 amino acids long. The CDR3: CASSIDSTGSNQPQHF. The CDR3 DNA is TGTGCCAGTAGTATCGACTCGACAGGGTCAAATCAGCCCCAGCATTTT.

This chain joins TRBV28 and TRBJ2-1, with D possibly matching TRBD1 (5 bases). Per the germline V gene, CDR1 is MDHEN and CDR2 is SYDVKM. There are 12 residues in the CDR3. Trimming pared 2 bases from V and 11 bases from J, leaving 10 bases between. Written as DNA, the CDR3 is TGTGCCAGCAGTTTACAAGACAGAAAGCAGTTCTTC. It encodes CASSLQDRKQFF.

This chain connects TRBV5-1 to TRBJ2-3; D perhaps matches TRBD1 (7 bases). The V gene's germline CDR1 is SGHRS and CDR2 YFSETQ. The CDR3 has 14 residues. V lost 5 bases to trimming and J lost 4 bases, with 14 bases between them. The CDR3 bases are TGCGCCAGCAGTTCCCCAGGGGGGCCAGATACGCAGTATTTT. It specifies CASSSPGGPDTQYF.

This clone was detected many times. The chain joins TRBV5-1 to TRBJ2-3; 8 nucleotides line up with TRBD2. Looked up from germline, CDR1 is SGHRS and CDR2 is YFSETQ. The CDR3 has 14 amino acids. V dropped 0 bases and J dropped 5; count of bases not matched to a gene: 2. This CDR3 is CASSLGAGGDTQYF. The CDR3 region has the DNA TGCGCCAGCAGCTTGGGGGCGGGAGGAGATACGCAGTATTTT.

The CDR3 DNA reads TGTGCCAGCAGCCAAGGGGGACTAGTTAGGTCAGATACGCAGTATTTT. Translation gives CASSQGGLVRSDTQYF. The rearrangement links TRBV3-1 (or the pseudogene TRBV3-2) to TRBJ2-3; 8 nucleotides line up with TRBD2. The CDR3 runs 16 residues. Germline V CDR1 and CDR2: LGHDT, YNNKEL (reference sequence). The ends lost 1 base at V and 4 bases at J; junction bases unmatched: 7.

This chain uses TRBV5-4 with TRBJ2-5; D perhaps matches TRBD2 (5 bases). V lost 0 bases and J lost 5, with 11 bases in between. CDR1 SGHNT and CDR2 YYREEE come from the germline V gene (reference sequence). The CDR3 loop spans 14 amino acids. DNA of the CDR3: TGTGCCAGCAGCTTGGTAGGACTCCGGGAGACCCAGTACTTC. Translation: CASSLVGLRETQYF.

The chain has TRBV5-1 and TRBJ1-5; the match to TRBD1 covers 8 bases. The CDR3 is 15 residues long. The germline V gene encodes CDR1 SGHRS and CDR2 YFSETQ. Trimming cost V 0 bases and J 3 bases; bases outside gene matches: 2. CDR3 nucleotide sequence: TGCGCCAGCAGCTTGGGGACAGGGATCAATCAGCCCCAGCATTTT. This sequence encodes CASSLGTGINQPQHF. Complete variable domain (other parts from reference TRBV5-1 and TRBJ1-5): KAGVTQTPRYLIKTRGQQVTLSCSPISGHRSVSWYQQTPGQGLQFLFEYFSETQRNKGNFPGRFSGRQFSNSRSEMNVSTLELGDSALYLCASSLGTGINQPQHFGDGTRLSIL.

This clone was seen more than once but under ten times. V and J are TRBV19 and TRBJ2-7, with a weak D call TRBD1 (5 bases). This CDR3 is 11 amino acids long. Trimming took 5 bases from V and 6 from J, leaving 8 bases between them. Germline CDR1 reads LNHDA; CDR2 reads SQIVND (reference sequence). This CDR3 is CASSGRGEQYF. The CDR3 DNA is TGTGCCAGTAGTGGTAGGGGCGAGCAGTACTTC.

There are a few counts of this clone. This sequence joins TRBV6-2 or TRBV6-3 and TRBJ2-1; the match to TRBD1 covers 9 bases. The V gene's germline CDR1 is MNHEY and CDR2 SVGEGT. V was clipped by 6 bases and J by 9 bases; unmatched bases: 3. The CDR3 covers 12 residues. In DNA, the CDR3 is TGTGCCAGCAGCCCGACAGGGGGTGAGCAGTTCTTC. This gives the protein CASSPTGGEQFF.

This chain connects TRBV11-2 to TRBJ2-1, with D tentatively TRBD1 (6 bases). Germline V gives CDR1 SGHAT, CDR2 FQNNGV. The length of the CDR3 is 15 residues. The V end lost 0 bases, the J end lost 6 bases, and 12 bases lay between the germline ends. The CDR3 region is CASSLEWVGANEQFF. The CDR3 region has the DNA TGTGCCAGCAGCTTAGAGTGGGTGGGGGCCAATGAGCAGTTCTTC.

This chain connects TRBV6-5 to TRBJ2-7; D is ambiguous. With 6 bases removed from V and 3 bases from J, the gap between germline ends came to 6 bases. Per germline, CDR1 MNHEY and CDR2 SVGAGI. The CDR3 has 11 amino acids. In DNA, the CDR3 is TGTGCCAGCAGGACTCACTACGAGCAGTACTTC. Translation gives CASRTHYEQYF.

This chain links TRBV11-3 with TRBJ2-7; D might be TRBD1 (5 bases). V was shortened by 5 bases and J by 3 bases, with 14 bases between the two germline ends. CDR3 length equals 14 residues. Germline CDR1 reads SGHNT; CDR2 reads YENEEA. CDR3 in amino acids: CASSPWGDSYEQYF. CDR3 sequence (DNA): TGTGCCAGCAGCCCGTGGGGTGACAGCTACGAGCAGTACTTC.

In its sample, this clone was seen a few times. This rearrangement joins TRBV6-6 to TRBJ2-5; D unclear. This CDR3 has 13 residues. CDR1 is MNHNY and CDR2 is SVGAGI in the germline V gene (reference sequence). Between the trimmed V and J ends, which lost 8 bases and 5 bases, there was a span of 15 bases. CDR3 sequence: CASAHRPRETQYF. The CDR3 nucleotides read TGTGCCAGCGCCCATAGGCCGAGGGAGACCCAGTACTTC.